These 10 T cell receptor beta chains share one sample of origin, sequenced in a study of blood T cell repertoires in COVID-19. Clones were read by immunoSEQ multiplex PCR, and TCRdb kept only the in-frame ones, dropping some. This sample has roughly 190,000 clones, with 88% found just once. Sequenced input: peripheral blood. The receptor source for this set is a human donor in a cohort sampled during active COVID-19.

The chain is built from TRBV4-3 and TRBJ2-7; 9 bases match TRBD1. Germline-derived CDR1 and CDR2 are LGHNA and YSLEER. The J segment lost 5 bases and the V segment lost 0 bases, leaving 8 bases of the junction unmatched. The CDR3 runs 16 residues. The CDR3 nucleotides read TGCGCCAGCAGCCAAGAATCCGGGACAGGGAAAAACGAGCAGTACTTC. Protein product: CASSQESGTGKNEQYF.

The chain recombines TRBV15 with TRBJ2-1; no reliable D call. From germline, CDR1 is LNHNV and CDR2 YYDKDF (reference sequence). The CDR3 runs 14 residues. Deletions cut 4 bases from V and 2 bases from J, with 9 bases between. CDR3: CATSTRRAYNEQFF. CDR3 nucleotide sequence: TGTGCCACCAGCACCCGCCGGGCCTACAATGAGCAGTTCTTC.

The CDR3 nucleotides read TGTGCCAGTAGAAATCAGGGGGCGGGTGAAAAACTGTTTTTT. Encoded protein: CASRNQGAGEKLFF. The V call is TRBV19, the J call TRBJ1-4; 8 nucleotides align to TRBD1. J gave up 7 bases and V 6 bases, and 7 bases lay outside the gene matches. The length of the CDR3 is 14 residues. Germline CDR1 is LNHDA and CDR2 is SQIVND (reference sequence).

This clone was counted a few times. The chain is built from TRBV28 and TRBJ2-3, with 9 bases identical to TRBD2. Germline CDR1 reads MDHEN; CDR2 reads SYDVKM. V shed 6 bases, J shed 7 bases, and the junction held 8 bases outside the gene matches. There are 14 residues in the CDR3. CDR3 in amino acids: CASRSGGQGNTQYF. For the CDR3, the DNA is TGTGCCAGCAGGAGCGGGGGGCAGGGGAATACGCAGTATTTT.

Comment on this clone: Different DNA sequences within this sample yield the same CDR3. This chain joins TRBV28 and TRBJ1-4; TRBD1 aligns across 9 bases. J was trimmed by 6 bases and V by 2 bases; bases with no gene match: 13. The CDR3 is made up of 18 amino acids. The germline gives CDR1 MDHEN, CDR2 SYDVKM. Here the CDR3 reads CASSLMGTGKMNYEKLFF. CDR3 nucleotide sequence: TGTGCCAGCAGTTTAATGGGGACAGGGAAGATGAACTATGAAAAACTGTTTTTT.

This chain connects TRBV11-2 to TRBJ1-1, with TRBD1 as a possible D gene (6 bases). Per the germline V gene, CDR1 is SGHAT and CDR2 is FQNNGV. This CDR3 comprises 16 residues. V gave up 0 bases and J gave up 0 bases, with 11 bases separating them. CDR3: CASSLDSGHLNTEAFF. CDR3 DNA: TGTGCCAGCAGCTTAGATTCGGGACATTTGAACACTGAAGCTTTCTTT.

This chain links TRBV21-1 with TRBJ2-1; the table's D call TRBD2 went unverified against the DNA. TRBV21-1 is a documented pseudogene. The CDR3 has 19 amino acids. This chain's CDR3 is CASSKLTRLAGGKYNEQFF. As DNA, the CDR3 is TGTGCCAGCAGCAAATTGACCCGACTAGCGGGGGGGAAATACAATGAGCAGTTCTTC.

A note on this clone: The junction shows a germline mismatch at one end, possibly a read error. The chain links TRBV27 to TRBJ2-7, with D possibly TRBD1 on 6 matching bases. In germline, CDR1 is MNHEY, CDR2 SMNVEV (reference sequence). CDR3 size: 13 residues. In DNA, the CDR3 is TGTGTCAGCAGTGCCGGACAGACTCGGAAAAAGTACTTC. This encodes CVSSAGQTRKKYF.

The CDR3 region has the DNA TGTGCCAGCCGATACGGACAGGGCGTCTATGGCTACACCTTC. Its protein product is CASRYGQGVYGYTF. This sequence joins TRBV3-1 (or the pseudogene TRBV3-2) and TRBJ1-2; 8 nucleotides agree with TRBD1. The length of the CDR3 is 14 residues. V gave up 8 bases and J gave up 4 bases; unmatched junction bases: 9. CDR1 and CDR2 from the germline V gene are LGHDT and YNNKEL (reference sequence).

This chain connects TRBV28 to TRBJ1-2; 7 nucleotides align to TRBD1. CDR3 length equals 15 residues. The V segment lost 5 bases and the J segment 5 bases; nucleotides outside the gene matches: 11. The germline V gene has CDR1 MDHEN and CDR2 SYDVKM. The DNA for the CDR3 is TGTGCCAGCAGTATGCCTCCGACAGGGACTTATGGCTACACCTTC. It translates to CASSMPPTGTYGYTF.